Presented here are 28 T cell receptor beta chains from one specimen sequenced in a study of shared clonotypes between healthy human individuals. Assay: immunoSEQ multiplex PCR; the TCRdb copy retains only in-frame clones and omits some. The data contain around 750,000 clones, approximately 74% of them singletons. Sequencing input: memory CD4+ T cells sorted from blood. Stated subset: CD45RA-negative fraction. Source of these receptors: a woman aged 30 to 39 in good health.

V usage is TRBV5-1 and J usage is TRBJ1-1; no clear D gene. Per the germline V gene, CDR1 is SGHRS and CDR2 is YFSETQ. Deletions cut 9 bases from V and 4 bases from J, with 16 bases between. CDR3 length: 13 residues. This CDR3 reads CATTDGEGTEAFF. In DNA, the CDR3 is TGCGCCACTACGGACGGGGAGGGCACTGAAGCTTTCTTT.

This chain joins TRBV6-5 and TRBJ1-1; D not certain. Trimming left V 0 bases short and J 0 bases short, with 8 bases between. The CDR3 is 15 residues long. CDR1 is MNHEY and CDR2 is SVGAGI in the germline V gene. CDR3 residues: CASSYSRGMNTEAFF. DNA for the CDR3: TGTGCCAGCAGTTACTCAAGAGGCATGAACACTGAAGCTTTCTTT.

The rearrangement links TRBV6-5 to TRBJ1-5; unclear D gene. CDR1 is MNHEY, CDR2 SVGAGI, per germline. V gave up 6 bases and J gave up 4 bases, with 13 bases separating them. CDR3 length equals 14 residues. In DNA form, the CDR3 reads TGTGCCAGCAGCTCCCTGGACTTAAATCAGCCCCAGCATTTT. Translation gives CASSSLDLNQPQHF.

V usage is TRBV5-4 and J usage is TRBJ2-2; D ambiguous. This CDR3 has 13 amino acids. Germline lookup yields CDR1 SGHNT and CDR2 YYREEE (reference sequence). V lost 4 bases and J 6 bases, leaving 10 bases between the germline ends. This chain's CDR3 is CASSTPGAGELFF. The CDR3 region has the DNA TGTGCCAGCAGCACCCCAGGCGCCGGGGAGCTGTTTTTT. The full variable domain, rest sourced from reference TRBV5-4 and TRBJ2-2, is ETGVTQSPTHLIKTRGQQVTLRCSSQSGHNTVSWYQQALGQGPQFIFQYYREEENGRGNFPPRFSGLQFPNYSSELNVNALELDDSALYLCASSTPGAGELFFGEGSRLTVL.

The chain is built from TRBV6-5 and TRBJ2-3, with 9 bases that match TRBD1. J gave up 6 bases and V 5 bases, and 9 bases lay outside the gene matches. This CDR3 is 15 amino acids long. CDR1 and CDR2 from the germline V gene are MNHEY and SVGAGI. The CDR3 region has the DNA TGTGCCAGCAGTATCGGGACAGGGAGAATCGATACGCAGTATTTT. Translation: CASSIGTGRIDTQYF.

The chain combines TRBV28 with TRBJ1-1; 9 nucleotides match TRBD1. Germline assignment: CDR1 MDHEN and CDR2 SYDVKM. The CDR3 consists of 16 residues. V trimming: 6 bases; J trimming: 3 bases; junction bases outside the gene matches: 11. CDR3 coding DNA: TGTGCCAGCAGGAGACCGACAGGGGGAGAGTACACTGAAGCTTTCTTT. Protein sequence: CASRRPTGGEYTEAFF.

The count of this clone is one. This chain connects TRBV5-1 to TRBJ2-3; 7 nucleotides match TRBD2. V shed 0 bases, J shed 13 bases, and the junction held 8 bases outside the gene matches. CDR1 and CDR2 from the germline V gene are SGHRS and YFSETQ. The CDR3 has 13 amino acids. As DNA, the CDR3 is TGCGCCAGCAGCTTGGTGGTGGGGGAGGGCAAGTATTTT. Its translation is CASSLVVGEGKYF.

The chain is built from TRBV27 and TRBJ2-2; the match to TRBD2 covers 11 bases. Per germline, CDR1 MNHEY and CDR2 SMNVEV (reference sequence). Trimming removed 3 bases from V and 6 bases from J; junction bases left unmatched: 9. The CDR3 contains 17 residues. CDR3: CASSFPLLAGVPGELFF. CDR3 DNA sequence: TGTGCCAGCAGTTTCCCTTTACTAGCGGGAGTGCCCGGGGAGCTGTTTTTT.

This clone was recorded a few times. This chain connects TRBV4-1 to TRBJ1-5; possibly TRBD1 for D (5 bases). The ends were cut back, 4 bases at V and 4 bases at J, with 14 bases in the middle. Germline CDR1 is MGHRA and CDR2 is YSYEKL. The CDR3 covers 15 residues. CDR3 DNA: TGCGCCAGCAGCCGCGGGGAACAGGAGAATCAGCCCCAGCATTTT. Residues: CASSRGEQENQPQHF.

V and J are TRBV7-9 and TRBJ2-3, with TRBD2 matching over 7 bases. The germline V gene encodes CDR1 SEHNR and CDR2 FQNEAQ (reference sequence). The CDR3 spans 16 residues. V shed 2 bases and J 5 bases; nucleotides not matched to a gene: 10. This CDR3 reads CASSLIRGGYVDTQYF. The CDR3 DNA is TGTGCCAGCAGCTTAATACGCGGGGGATATGTAGATACGCAGTATTTT.

The rearrangement uses TRBV2 and TRBJ1-1, with a tentative D call TRBD1 (5 bases). CDR1 is SNHLY and CDR2 is FYNNEI in the germline V gene. V was trimmed by 6 bases and J by 1 base, leaving 9 bases between them. The CDR3 loop spans 13 amino acids. CDR3 in amino acids: CASSWDANTEAFF. As DNA, the CDR3 is TGTGCCAGCAGCTGGGACGCGAACACTGAAGCTTTCTTT.

The rearrangement joins TRBV11-2 to TRBJ2-3; D ambiguous. Germline V gene lookup returns CDR1 SGHAT and CDR2 FQNNGV. The CDR3 has 13 residues. V dropped 7 bases and J dropped 2 bases, with 10 bases sitting between them. DNA for the CDR3: TGTGCCAGCAAAATACATAACACAGATACGCAGTATTTT. It is translated as CASKIHNTDTQYF.

The chain has TRBV30 and TRBJ1-2; D remains ambiguous. This CDR3 spans 14 amino acids. Germline CDR1 is GTSNPN and CDR2 is SVGIG (reference sequence). V lost 1 base and J 8 bases, leaving 17 bases between the germline ends. CDR3 in amino acids: CAWSAQDRRGGYTF. CDR3 sequence (DNA): TGTGCCTGGAGTGCGCAGGACCGCCGGGGAGGCTACACCTTC. Full variable domain (rest looked up from reference TRBV30 and TRBJ1-2): SQTIHQWPATLVQPVGSPLSLECTVEGTSNPNLYWYRQAAGRGLQLLFYSVGIGQISSEVPQNLSASRPQDRQFILSSKKLLLSDSGFYLCAWSAQDRRGGYTFGSGTRLTVV.

The chain is built from TRBV6-6 and TRBJ2-5; the match to TRBD2 covers 7 bases. V gave up 8 bases and J gave up 1 base; unmatched junction bases: 7. CDR1 MNHNY and CDR2 SVGAGI come from the germline V gene (reference sequence). There are 14 residues in the CDR3. CDR3 protein: CASLRGGSQETQYF. The CDR3 region has the DNA TGTGCCAGCCTACGGGGAGGGAGCCAAGAGACCCAGTACTTC.

This clone has at least ten counts. The V gene is TRBV10-1, the J gene TRBJ2-7; D possibly corresponds to TRBD2 (5 bases). The length of the CDR3 is 13 residues. The V gene lost 6 bases and the J gene lost 1 base, with 10 bases spanning the gap. Germline lookup yields CDR1 WNHNN and CDR2 SYGVQD (reference sequence). This chain's CDR3 is CASRPSGSYEQYF. CDR3 DNA: TGCGCCAGCAGGCCCTCGGGGTCCTACGAGCAGTACTTC.

This rearrangement joins TRBV6-5 to TRBJ1-4, with D perhaps TRBD1 (5 bases). The CDR3 consists of 14 residues. CDR1 and CDR2 from the germline V gene are MNHEY and SVGAGI. Trimming stripped 6 bases from V and 4 bases from J, with 12 bases between. This CDR3 is CASSLRQSNEKLFF. The CDR3 nucleotides read TGTGCCAGCAGCCTAAGACAGAGTAATGAAAAACTGTTTTTT.

This clone was detected a few times. V is TRBV10-1 and J is TRBJ2-1, with D uncertain. V was pared by 10 bases and J by 4 bases, with 8 bases between. The germline CDR1 and CDR2 sequences are WNHNN and SYGVQD (reference sequence). The CDR3 loop spans 11 amino acids. The CDR3, as DNA: TGCGCCACCCCCGAATACAATGAGCAGTTCTTC. Its protein product is CATPEYNEQFF.

The rearrangement joins TRBV27 to TRBJ2-7; no reliable D call. CDR3 length: 14 residues. In germline, CDR1 is MNHEY, CDR2 SMNVEV (reference sequence). The ends were cut back, 3 bases at V and 0 bases at J, with 9 bases in the middle. The CDR3 region is CASSFSHSSYEQYF. Here the CDR3 DNA reads TGTGCCAGCAGTTTCTCTCACAGCTCCTACGAGCAGTACTTC.

V and J are TRBV2 and TRBJ2-3; D is unresolved. V was cut by 2 bases and J by 6 bases, with 3 bases left in between. Germline assignment: CDR1 SNHLY and CDR2 FYNNEI. This CDR3 spans 11 amino acids. The CDR3 reads CASSESDTQYF. The CDR3 coding sequence is TGTGCCAGCAGTGAAAGTGATACGCAGTATTTT.

This chain links TRBV19 with TRBJ1-6; TRBD1 might be the D (6 bases). Germline V gives CDR1 LNHDA, CDR2 SQIVND (reference sequence). The CDR3 runs 17 residues. V dropped 4 bases and J dropped 8 bases, with 21 bases sitting between them. The CDR3 protein is CASSSSLGRGGHSPLHF. The CDR3 region has the DNA TGTGCCAGTAGTAGTTCCCTTGGCAGGGGCGGGCATTCACCCCTCCACTTT.

The chain employs TRBV6-6 and TRBJ1-1; no reliable D call. The CDR3 totals 14 residues. V was clipped by 7 bases and J by 1 base, with 13 bases between them. Germline values: CDR1 MNHNY, CDR2 SVGAGI (reference sequence). This chain's CDR3 is CASTPLNPNTEAFF. CDR3 DNA sequence: TGTGCCAGCACCCCCCTAAACCCGAACACTGAAGCTTTCTTT.

The chain employs TRBV9 and TRBJ2-3; D unclear. Germline CDR1 and CDR2: SGDLS and YYNGEE. The CDR3 sequence is 12 residues long. Trimming took 1 base from V and 2 from J, leaving 2 bases between them. CDR3 loop: CASSVHTDTQYF. For the CDR3, the DNA is TGTGCCAGCAGCGTACACACAGATACGCAGTATTTT.

This clone has at least ten counts. This chain connects TRBV15 to TRBJ1-5; D is unclear. The CDR3 is 14 amino acids. Germline values: CDR1 LNHNV, CDR2 YYDKDF (reference sequence). V was clipped by 5 bases and J by 4 bases, with 12 bases between them. CDR3 amino acids: CATSPIPGNQPQHF. CDR3 sequence (DNA): TGTGCCACCAGCCCGATCCCCGGGAATCAGCCCCAGCATTTT.

The rearrangement links TRBV7-8 to TRBJ1-1; 7 positions match TRBD1. CDR1 and CDR2 from the germline V gene are SGHVS and FQNEAQ. The ends lost 1 base at V and 5 bases at J; junction bases unmatched: 4. The CDR3 length is 14 residues. DNA for the CDR3: TGTGCCAGCAGCTTAGACAGGGGAAGGACTGAAGCTTTCTTT. It specifies CASSLDRGRTEAFF.

The chain has TRBV15 and TRBJ2-5; 15 bases are a match to TRBD2. This CDR3 is 19 amino acids long. Per the germline V gene, CDR1 is LNHNV and CDR2 is YYDKDF (reference sequence). V was clipped by 1 base and J by 4 bases; unmatched bases: 10. CDR3 sequence (DNA): TGTGCCACCAGCAGAGCCAGGACTAGCGGGAGGGCAGTGGGAGAGACCCAGTACTTC. This codes for CATSRARTSGRAVGETQYF.

The chain's CDR3 is CASSSYKGNTDTQYF. In DNA form, the CDR3 reads TGTGCCAGCAGCTCGTACAAGGGGAACACAGATACGCAGTATTTT. The gene calls are TRBV11-2 and TRBJ2-3; perhaps TRBD1 as D (5 bases). Trimming took off 4 bases at V and 2 bases at J, with 13 bases between the two ends. Per germline, CDR1 SGHAT and CDR2 FQNNGV. This CDR3 has 15 amino acids.

CDR3 sequence (DNA): TGCGCCAGCAGCCCTGGGTGGGGGGCGGAAGAGACCCAGTACTTC. Its translation is CASSPGWGAEETQYF. V is TRBV5-1 and J is TRBJ2-5, with D perhaps given as TRBD1 or TRBD2 (6 bases each). The CDR3 contains 15 residues. Germline values: CDR1 SGHRS, CDR2 YFSETQ. The V and J ends lost 4 bases and 3 bases respectively, with 16 bases between them.

The chain links TRBV29-1 to TRBJ1-2, with 9 bases aligning to TRBD1. This CDR3 is 13 amino acids long. Germline lookup yields CDR1 SQVTM and CDR2 ANQGSEA. J was trimmed by 8 bases and V by 6 bases; bases with no gene match: 10. Written as DNA, the CDR3 is TGCAGCGTCTCAAACAGGGGGCAGGGAGGCTACACCTTC. Protein sequence: CSVSNRGQGGYTF.